This T cell receptor beta chain was obtained from a study of T cells in Graves' hyperthyroidism and ophthalmopathy. Study-wide background: Initial diagnosis, before any treatment, was when peripheral blood was collected.

The CDR3 spans 17 residues. J lost 3 bases, V lost 0 bases, and 11 bases had no gene match. From germline, CDR1 is GTSNPN and CDR2 SVGIG (reference sequence). Exclusion of patients followed from uncontrolled infection, other autoimmune disease, pregnancy or lactation. This clonotype was seen many times. TCR beta CDR3 regions were amplified from RNA transcripts. A set of HTBI primers served as the primers for a first-round RT-PCR of the TCR CDR3. TCRdb used MiXCR to reprocess the multiplex PCR reads, holding one entry per CDR3 protein. This table holds approximately 720,000 distinct CDR3 sequences, around 20% found once.

The receptor was derived from a woman between 50 and 59 years old with Graves' hyperthyroidism that later progressed to Graves' ophthalmopathy. What was sequenced was blood. The V and J genes are TRBV30 and TRBJ1-1, with 9 nucleotides matching TRBD1. CDR3 DNA sequence: TGTGCCTGGAGTGTACTCTTCCAACAGGGGGCATACACTGAAGCTTTCTTT. The encoded protein is CAWSVLFQQGAYTEAFF.